One and the same sample provided the 21 T cell receptor beta chains below, sequenced in a study of cytomegalovirus exposure and HLA in healthy donors. The PCR was carried out with 60 Vbeta primers and 13 Jbeta primers. The protocol was immunoSEQ multiplex PCR, while the TCRdb copy is restricted to in-frame clones and leaves out a portion. The data show more than 95,000 clones, about 83% seen once. Specimen: PBMCs. Source of these receptors: a woman aged 40 to 50 in good health and CMV-seropositive.

This chain connects TRBV19 to TRBJ1-1, with TRBD1 matching 7 bases. This CDR3 has 13 residues. Germline CDR1 reads LNHDA; CDR2 reads SQIVND (reference sequence). With 1 base clipped from V and 8 bases from J, the junction kept 4 bases outside the gene matches. CDR3 DNA: TGTGCCAGTAGTATAGCCCCGGACAGGGAAGCTTTCTTT. The encoded protein is CASSIAPDREAFF.

This chain links TRBV10-3 with TRBJ2-3; D is unresolved. V shed 2 bases and J shed 4 bases, with 4 bases lying between them. CDR3 size: 12 residues. From germline, CDR1 is ENHRY and CDR2 SYGVKD. CDR3 DNA sequence: TGTGCCATCAGTGAGCCTCCAGATACGCAGTATTTT. Translation gives CAISEPPDTQYF.

The chain joins TRBV6-5 to TRBJ1-3, with D unresolved. This CDR3 has 14 amino acids. Germline V gives CDR1 MNHEY, CDR2 SVGAGI. This CDR3 is CAIKKFEGGNTIYF. The CDR3 DNA reads TGTGCGATAAAGAAGTTCGAGGGCGGAAACACCATATATTTT.

The chain links TRBV29-1 to TRBJ1-2; the match to TRBD1 covers 7 bases. CDR1 is SQVTM, CDR2 ANQGSEA, per germline. The CDR3 contains 13 residues. V trimming: 3 bases; J trimming: 4 bases; junction bases outside the gene matches: 5. DNA of the CDR3: TGCAGCGTTGATGGACAGGTTTCCTATGGCTACACCTTC. Residues: CSVDGQVSYGYTF.

The table lists this clone with a count of one. The V and J genes are TRBV7-3 and TRBJ2-2, with D possibly matching TRBD1 (7 bases). This CDR3 has 15 residues. Trimming shortened V by 4 bases and J by 3 bases, and 12 bases separated the two germline ends. The germline V gene encodes CDR1 SGHTA and CDR2 FQGTGA. The CDR3 region is CASSSRDRDTGELFF. The CDR3 DNA reads as TGTGCCAGCAGCTCGCGGGACAGAGACACCGGGGAGCTGTTTTTT.

This chain uses TRBV5-1 with TRBJ1-1, with D perhaps TRBD1 (6 bases). The CDR3 length is 14 residues. Germline loops: CDR1 SGHRS, CDR2 YFSETQ. The germline V and J ends were trimmed by 7 bases and 4 bases, with 17 bases remaining between them. The CDR3 protein is CASSPQGRSTEAFF. The CDR3 region has the DNA TGCGCCAGCTCGCCCCAGGGGCGCAGCACTGAAGCTTTCTTT.

CDR3 nucleotides: TGTGCCAGCAGCCAAGATCTCAGGGGAATTGAAAAACTGTTTTTT. Translating it yields CASSQDLRGIEKLFF. The chain is built from TRBV4-2 and TRBJ1-4; TRBD1 is a possible D gene (6 bases). There are 15 residues in the CDR3. With 0 bases removed from V and 7 bases from J, the gap between germline ends came to 12 bases. Germline V gene sequence: CDR1 LGHNA, CDR2 YNFKEQ.

This rearrangement joins TRBV30 to TRBJ2-6, with 15 positions matching TRBD2. Germline V CDR1 and CDR2: GTSNPN, SVGIG (reference sequence). The CDR3 length is 18 residues. Germline trimming cut 1 base from V and 3 bases from J; bases unmatched to any gene: 4. CDR3 in amino acids: CAWSGTSGRASGANVLTF. The CDR3 DNA reads TGTGCCTGGAGTGGGACTAGCGGGAGGGCAAGTGGGGCCAACGTCCTGACTTTC.

This clone has only one observation. This chain links TRBV30 with TRBJ1-4; TRBD1 matches 10 bases. CDR1 and CDR2 (germline): GTSNPN, SVGIG (reference sequence). V shed 4 bases, J shed 7 bases, and the junction held 6 bases outside the gene matches. The length of the CDR3 is 14 residues. CDR3 DNA sequence: TGTGCCTGGACCCCGGGACAGGGGAGTGAAAAACTGTTTTTT. It is translated as CAWTPGQGSEKLFF.

This chain links TRBV27 with TRBJ2-7, with TRBD2 matching 13 bases. V was pared by 6 bases and J by 2 bases, with 10 bases of the junction left unmatched. The CDR3 contains 17 residues. Germline values: CDR1 MNHEY, CDR2 SMNVEV (reference sequence). In DNA form, the CDR3 reads TGTGCCAGCAGCCCCGGACTAGCGGGAGCACCACCCTACGAGCAGTACTTC. Protein product: CASSPGLAGAPPYEQYF.

This clone was counted once. The J gene is TRBJ1-2, the V gene TRBV28, with 8 bases identical to TRBD1. The CDR3 consists of 13 residues. After removal of 2 bases from V and 4 bases from J, the junction contained 0 bases not matched to a gene. The germline V gene has CDR1 MDHEN and CDR2 SYDVKM. The CDR3 sequence: CASSLDRGYGYTF. CDR3 sequence (DNA): TGTGCCAGCAGTTTAGACAGGGGCTATGGCTACACCTTC.

The V call is TRBV29-1, the J call TRBJ2-3; D might be TRBD1 (5 bases). CDR3 length: 14 amino acids. V lost 5 bases to trimming and J lost 2 bases, with 14 bases between them. In germline, CDR1 is SQVTM, CDR2 ANQGSEA. The CDR3 DNA follows: TGCAGCGTTCGACAGAGCTTCTCCACAGATACGCAGTATTTT. Protein product: CSVRQSFSTDTQYF.

V gene TRBV7-3 combines with J gene TRBJ2-3, with TRBD2 matching 8 bases. This CDR3 comprises 15 residues. J was trimmed by 2 bases and V by 5 bases; bases with no gene match: 6. Germline V lookup: CDR1 SGHTA, CDR2 FQGTGA. As DNA, the CDR3 is TGTGCCAGCAGCCCAAGAGCGGGAGACACAGATACGCAGTATTTT. Protein sequence: CASSPRAGDTDTQYF.

This rearrangement joins TRBV7-9 to TRBJ1-2; the D gene is possibly TRBD1 (5 bases). V dropped 5 bases and J dropped 11 bases, with 21 bases sitting between them. Germline V gene lookup returns CDR1 SEHNR and CDR2 FQNEAQ (reference sequence). CDR3 length: 14 residues. CDR3: CASSVLTERGGYTF. CDR3 nucleotides: TGTGCCAGCAGCGTGCTGACAGAAAGGGGAGGGTACACCTTC.

This chain connects TRBV10-3 to TRBJ2-7; TRBD2 aligns across 7 bases. The CDR3 covers 12 residues. Looked up from germline, CDR1 is ENHRY and CDR2 is SYGVKD. V was clipped by 11 bases and J by 5 bases; unmatched bases: 9. The CDR3 loop is CAVTRRGNEQYF. The DNA of the CDR3 is TGTGCCGTAACTAGGCGGGGGAACGAGCAGTACTTC.

The chain has TRBV9 and TRBJ2-3; TRBD2 aligns across 11 bases. J was trimmed by 5 bases and V by 5 bases; bases with no gene match: 7. CDR1 is SGDLS and CDR2 is YYNGEE in the germline V gene. CDR3 size: 15 residues. The CDR3 reads CASSPGTSGGDTQYF. The DNA for the CDR3 is TGTGCCAGCAGTCCCGGGACTAGCGGAGGAGATACGCAGTATTTT.

The chain uses TRBV2 and TRBJ2-7, with 8 bases aligning to TRBD1. Losses at the gene ends were 6 bases for V and 4 bases for J; bases not matched to a gene: 2. The CDR3 extends over 12 amino acids. The germline V gene has CDR1 SNHLY and CDR2 FYNNEI. The chain's CDR3 is CASRRQGYEQYF. CDR3 coding DNA: TGTGCCAGCAGAAGACAGGGGTACGAGCAGTACTTC. The variable domain in full, completed from reference TRBV2 and TRBJ2-7, reads EPEVTQTPSHQVTQMGQEVILRCVPISNHLYFYWYRQILGQKVEFLVSFYNNEISEKSEIFDDQFSVERPDGSNFTLKIRSTKLEDSAMYFCASRRQGYEQYFGPGTRLTVT.

The J gene is TRBJ2-1, the V gene TRBV10-3, with 9 bases that match TRBD2. The CDR3 has 13 residues. Germline V lookup: CDR1 ENHRY, CDR2 SYGVKD. Losses at the gene ends were 5 bases for V and 6 bases for J; bases not matched to a gene: 2. The CDR3 DNA is TGTGCCATCAGTAGAGCGGGAGGCAATGAGCAGTTCTTC. It is translated as CAISRAGGNEQFF.

This chain links TRBV4-1 with TRBJ2-1, with 11 bases identical to TRBD2. The CDR3 totals 15 residues. The V gene's germline CDR1 is MGHRA and CDR2 YSYEKL. The ends lost 2 bases at V and 8 bases at J; junction bases unmatched: 5. DNA of the CDR3: TGCGCCAGCAGCCAAACTAGCGGGAGTATATATGAGCAGTTCTTC. Protein product: CASSQTSGSIYEQFF.

Here the CDR3 reads CASSFTVTSSGNTIYF. CDR3 nucleotide sequence: TGTGCCAGCAGCTTTACAGTGACGAGCTCTGGAAACACCATATATTTT. The chain uses TRBV5-5 and TRBJ1-3; D is unclear. Trimming took off 2 bases at V and 0 bases at J, with 12 bases between the two ends. This CDR3 region has 16 residues. Germline lookup yields CDR1 SGHKS and CDR2 YYEKEE (reference sequence).

The V and J genes are TRBV28 and TRBJ2-1, with 15 bases aligning to TRBD2. The length of the CDR3 is 18 residues. The germline gives CDR1 MDHEN, CDR2 SYDVKM. V was pared by 7 bases and J by 3 bases, with 10 bases of the junction left unmatched. CDR3 nucleotide sequence: TGTGCCAGCAAACGGCCGGGACTAGCGGGAGGTCACTACAATGAGCAGTTCTTC. Protein sequence: CASKRPGLAGGHYNEQFF.